The entry that follows covers one T cell receptor beta chain sequence. The target antigen is unknown. This entry is derived from a study of T cells in localized non-small cell lung cancer. Sequenced by immunoSEQ multiplex PCR; TCRdb stores in-frame clones only, minus some. The sample lists roughly 35,000 clones; around 90% were seen once. Study-wide results and caveats: Within adjacent lung there appeared a median around 57 of the top 100 tumor clones. Uninvolved adjacent lung showed higher T cell clonality than tumor. Higher adjacent-lung clonality was associated with shorter survival. Because only a single region of the tumor was sequenced, heterogeneity remains possible.

Germline loops: CDR1 SGHTA, CDR2 FQGNSA. CDR3 size: 13 residues. Trimming stripped 7 bases from V and 1 base from J, with 10 bases between. The TCR was taken from a woman aged 35-70 years with stage I lung adenocarcinoma. V gene TRBV7-2 combines with J gene TRBJ1-2, with D tentatively TRBD1 (5 bases). The starting material was peripheral blood, obtained before any cancer treatment. CDR3 sequence: CASTKGSNYGYTF. The CDR3 DNA reads TGTGCCAGCACCAAGGGGAGTAACTATGGCTACACCTTC. The full variable domain, completed using reference TRBV7-2 and TRBJ1-2, is GAGVSQSPSNKVTEKGKDVELRCDPISGHTALYWYRQSLGQGLEFLIYFQGNSAPDKSGLPSDRFSAERTGGSVSTLTIQRTQQEDSAVYLCASTKGSNYGYTFGSGTRLTVV.